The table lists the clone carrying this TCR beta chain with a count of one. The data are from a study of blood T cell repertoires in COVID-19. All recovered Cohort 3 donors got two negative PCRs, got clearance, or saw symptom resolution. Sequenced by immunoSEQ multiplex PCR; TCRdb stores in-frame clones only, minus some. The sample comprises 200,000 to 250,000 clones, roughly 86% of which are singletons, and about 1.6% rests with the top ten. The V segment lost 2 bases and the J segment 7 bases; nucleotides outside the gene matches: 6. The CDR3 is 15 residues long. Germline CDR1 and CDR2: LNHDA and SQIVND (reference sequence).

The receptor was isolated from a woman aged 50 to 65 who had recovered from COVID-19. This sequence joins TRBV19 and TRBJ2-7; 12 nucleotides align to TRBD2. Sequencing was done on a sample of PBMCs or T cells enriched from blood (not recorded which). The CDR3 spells CASSISTSGSLEQYF. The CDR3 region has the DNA TGTGCCAGTAGTATATCGACTAGCGGGAGCTTAGAGCAGTACTTC.